A single sample gave rise to the 20 T cell receptor beta chains below, sequenced in a study of shared clonotypes between healthy human individuals. The protocol was immunoSEQ multiplex PCR, while the TCRdb copy is restricted to in-frame clones and leaves out a portion. The sample includes millions of clones, more than 85% seen only once; the top ten take about 0.41%. The material sequenced was naive CD4+ T cells from PBMCs. Subset of the sample: CD45RA+ positively selected. Receptors were obtained from a man aged 18 to 30 in good health. Some clones in this sample may be carry-over from other donors' samples.

The CDR3 bases are TGCGCCAGCAGCTTGCAGGGGCATTTAGTCACCGGGGAGCTGTTTTTT. Translating gives CASSLQGHLVTGELFF. The genes are TRBV5-1 and TRBJ2-2; maybe TRBD1 (6 bases). From germline, CDR1 is SGHRS and CDR2 YFSETQ. V was pared by 1 base and J by 4 bases, with 14 bases between. The CDR3 has 16 amino acids. Combining the CDR3 with reference TRBV5-1 and TRBJ2-2 gives the whole variable domain KAGVTQTPRYLIKTRGQQVTLSCSPISGHRSVSWYQQTPGQGLQFLFEYFSETQRNKGNFPGRFSGRQFSNSRSEMNVSTLELGDSALYLCASSLQGHLVTGELFFGEGSRLTVL.

Turning to this clone: Within the sample, other DNA sequences also encode this same CDR3. V and J are TRBV9 and TRBJ2-7; 7 positions agree with TRBD2. CDR3 size: 15 residues. CDR1 is SGDLS and CDR2 is YYNGEE in the germline V gene. V shed 0 bases, J shed 3 bases, and the junction held 6 bases outside the gene matches. The CDR3 spells CASSVGGLADYEQYF. The CDR3 coding sequence is TGTGCCAGCAGCGTAGGCGGGCTAGCGGACTACGAGCAGTACTTC.

J is TRBJ2-7 and V is TRBV6-6, with 12 bases fitting TRBD2. In germline, CDR1 is MNHNY, CDR2 SVGAGI (reference sequence). There are 14 residues in the CDR3. The V segment lost 7 bases and the J segment 6 bases; nucleotides outside the gene matches: 7. The CDR3 coding sequence is TGTGCCAGCACCCAAGTGACTAGCGGGAGCGAGCAGTACTTC. This sequence encodes CASTQVTSGSEQYF.

The V and J genes are TRBV9 and TRBJ2-3; the match to TRBD2 covers 7 bases. The CDR3 loop spans 17 amino acids. Germline CDR1 SGDLS, CDR2 YYNGEE. The V gene end was trimmed by 0 bases and the J gene end by 2 bases; junction bases not matched to a gene: 9. CDR3 in amino acids: CASSVGWSSGTTDTQYF. CDR3 DNA sequence: TGTGCCAGCAGCGTAGGCTGGTCTAGCGGAACCACAGATACGCAGTATTTT.

The chain carries TRBV18 and TRBJ1-5; TRBD1 matches 12 bases. The CDR3 contains 14 residues. With V trimmed by 2 bases and J by 11 bases, 4 bases remained unmatched. CDR1 and CDR2 from the germline V gene are KGHSH and LQKENI. CDR3 nucleotides: TGTGCCAGCTCACCAGTGGGACAGGGGGCCTCCCAGCATTTT. It is translated as CASSPVGQGASQHF.

This clone was observed a single time. This chain joins TRBV25-1 and TRBJ2-6; no clear D. The CDR3 consists of 17 residues. CDR1 and CDR2 (germline): MGHDK, SYGVNS. Trimming pared 3 bases from V and 0 bases from J, leaving 12 bases between. The CDR3 region is CASSEWSATSGANVLTF. In nucleotides, the CDR3 is TGTGCCAGCAGTGAGTGGTCCGCCACCTCTGGGGCCAACGTCCTGACTTTC.

The V gene is TRBV30, the J gene TRBJ1-1, with D hard to call. V lost 2 bases and J lost 1, with 8 bases in between. From germline, CDR1 is GTSNPN and CDR2 SVGIG (reference sequence). The CDR3 has 13 residues. The CDR3 sequence: CAWSRSRNTEAFF. For the CDR3, the DNA is TGTGCCTGGAGTCGTTCAAGGAACACTGAAGCTTTCTTT.

The chain employs TRBV2 and TRBJ2-3, with 9 bases fitting TRBD1. V was clipped by 6 bases and J by 3 bases; unmatched bases: 10. This CDR3 comprises 16 residues. Germline V gives CDR1 SNHLY, CDR2 FYNNEI. CDR3 residues: CASRRGQGEMTDTQYF. CDR3 DNA: TGTGCCAGCAGGAGGGGACAGGGAGAAATGACAGATACGCAGTATTTT.

This clone was detected only a few times. This sequence joins TRBV7-3 and TRBJ1-1, with D possibly being TRBD1 (5 bases). This CDR3 has 15 amino acids. The V gene's germline CDR1 is SGHTA and CDR2 FQGTGA. The V end lost 3 bases, the J end lost 1 base, and 12 bases lay between the germline ends. Here the CDR3 reads CASSLGGTGNTEAFF. The CDR3 DNA sequence: TGTGCCAGCAGCTTGGGTGGGACGGGGAACACTGAAGCTTTCTTT. Full variable domain (remainder filled in from reference TRBV7-3 and TRBJ1-1): GAGVSQTPSNKVTEKGKYVELRCDPISGHTALYWYRQSLGQGPEFLIYFQGTGAADDSGLPNDRFFAVRPEGSVSTLKIQRTERGDSAVYLCASSLGGTGNTEAFFGQGTRLTVV.

V gene TRBV2 combines with J gene TRBJ1-4; 8 bases are a match to TRBD1. The CDR3 consists of 15 residues. The ends lost 0 bases at V and 10 bases at J; junction bases unmatched: 7. Germline CDR1 and CDR2: SNHLY and FYNNEI. CDR3 sequence: CASSEAGTGIGKLFF. The CDR3 DNA reads as TGTGCCAGCAGTGAAGCCGGGACAGGTATCGGAAAACTGTTTTTT.

The J gene is TRBJ2-4, the V gene TRBV5-1; D gene uncertain. Germline values: CDR1 SGHRS, CDR2 YFSETQ. The V end was cut by 0 bases, the J end by 0 bases, with 13 bases between. The CDR3 is made up of 17 amino acids. The CDR3 DNA reads TGCGCCAGCAGCTTGGCGGGTGGCGGATTAGCCAAAAACATTCAGTACTTC. Encoded protein: CASSLAGGGLAKNIQYF.

This sequence joins TRBV4-3 and TRBJ2-3, with D maybe TRBD2 (5 bases). V was pared by 4 bases and J by 4 bases, with 12 bases between. The CDR3 has 14 residues. In germline, CDR1 is LGHNA, CDR2 YSLEER. Here the CDR3 DNA reads TGCGCCAGCAGCCTCCAAGCGGTCCCAGATACGCAGTATTTT. It encodes CASSLQAVPDTQYF.

V gene TRBV29-1 combines with J gene TRBJ2-1, with D hard to call. Looked up from germline, CDR1 is SQVTM and CDR2 is ANQGSEA. The CDR3 is made up of 11 amino acids. Trimming pared 6 bases from V and 8 bases from J, leaving 11 bases between. The CDR3 nucleotides read TGCAGCGTAGAGAACAGAGATGAGCAGTTCTTC. As protein: CSVENRDEQFF.

This chain links TRBV7-2 with TRBJ2-1, with 11 bases that match TRBD2. V gave up 1 base and J gave up 9 bases; unmatched junction bases: 5. The V gene's germline CDR1 is SGHTA and CDR2 FQGNSA. There are 15 residues in the CDR3. This CDR3 is CASSLVLAGEGEQFF. The CDR3 DNA is TGTGCCAGCAGCTTAGTACTAGCGGGAGAAGGTGAGCAGTTCTTC.

The V and J genes are TRBV5-8 and TRBJ1-4, with TRBD1 matching over 7 bases. CDR3 size: 17 residues. J lost 6 bases, V lost 6 bases, and 17 bases had no gene match. CDR1 is SGHTS, CDR2 YDEGEE, per germline. In DNA form, the CDR3 reads TGTGCCAGCACAGCATACAGGGGTTTCGCATTAGATGAAAAACTGTTTTTT. Translation: CASTAYRGFALDEKLFF.

For the CDR3, the DNA is TGTGCCAGCAGCTTAACGGGCTCAGACACCGGGGAGCTGTTTTTT. Translated: CASSLTGSDTGELFF. The chain has TRBV7-3 and TRBJ2-2, with no clear D. Trimming took 0 bases from V and 3 from J, leaving 8 bases between them. Germline V CDR1 and CDR2: SGHTA, FQGTGA. This CDR3 has 15 amino acids.

The chain links TRBV13 to TRBJ2-3; D ambiguous. Germline CDR1 reads PRHDT; CDR2 reads FYEKMQ (reference sequence). This CDR3 comprises 14 residues. The V end was cut by 5 bases, the J end by 6 bases, with 15 bases between. In DNA, the CDR3 is TGTGCCAGCAGCCCGCGGCCTAAATCGGATACGCAGTATTTT. Translation gives CASSPRPKSDTQYF.

In DNA form, the CDR3 reads TGTGCCATCAGTGAAAGGGCTGGCGGGACAGGGTCTCACAATGAGCAGTTCTTC. Its translation is CAISERAGGTGSHNEQFF. This chain links TRBV10-3 with TRBJ2-1; 9 nucleotides agree with TRBD1. This CDR3 region has 18 residues. J was trimmed by 5 bases and V by 3 bases; bases with no gene match: 14. Per germline, CDR1 ENHRY and CDR2 SYGVKD.

Comments on this clone: The same CDR3 arises from other DNA sequences in this sample as well. The rearrangement uses TRBV5-1 and TRBJ2-3; D is ambiguous. Trimming pared 2 bases from V and 2 bases from J, leaving 9 bases between. This CDR3 has 14 residues. Germline V gene lookup returns CDR1 SGHRS and CDR2 YFSETQ. The CDR3 loop reads CASSLEANTDTQYF. Here the CDR3 DNA reads TGCGCCAGCAGCTTAGAAGCTAACACAGATACGCAGTATTTT.

Notes on this clone: The same CDR3 is also encoded by other DNA sequences in this sample. V gene TRBV6-5 combines with J gene TRBJ2-3; D is undetermined. Germline assignment: CDR1 MNHEY and CDR2 SVGAGI. The CDR3 runs 15 residues. Trimming removed 0 bases at V and 2 bases at J, with 9 bases between. The CDR3 region has the DNA TGTGCCAGCAGTTACTCAGGACCTAACACAGATACGCAGTATTTT. Protein sequence: CASSYSGPNTDTQYF.